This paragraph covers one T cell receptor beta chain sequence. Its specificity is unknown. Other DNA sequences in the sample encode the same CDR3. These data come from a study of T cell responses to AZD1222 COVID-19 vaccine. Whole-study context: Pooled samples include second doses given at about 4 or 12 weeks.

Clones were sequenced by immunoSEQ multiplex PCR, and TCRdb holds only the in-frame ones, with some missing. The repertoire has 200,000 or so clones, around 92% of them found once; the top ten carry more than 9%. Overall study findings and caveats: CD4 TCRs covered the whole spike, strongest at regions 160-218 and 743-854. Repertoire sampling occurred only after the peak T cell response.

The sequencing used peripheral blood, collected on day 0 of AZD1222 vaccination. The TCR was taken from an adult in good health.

The CDR3 sequence is CASSPGTLNTEAFF. In DNA, the CDR3 is TGCGCCAGCAGCCCCGGGACTTTGAACACTGAAGCTTTCTTT. The chain carries TRBV5-1 and TRBJ1-1, with a weak D call TRBD1 (5 bases). Germline V gene sequence: CDR1 SGHRS, CDR2 YFSETQ. CDR3 length: 14 amino acids. Trimming removed 4 bases from V and 0 bases from J, with 10 bases in between.